Shown below are 3 T cell receptor beta chains from a single sample sequenced in a study of cytomegalovirus exposure and HLA in healthy donors. A multiplex PCR was run with 60 Vbeta primers and 13 Jbeta primers. Data came from immunoSEQ multiplex PCR; TCRdb stores just in-frame clones and leaves some out. The data include about 42,000 clones; the top ten clones carry 1% to 1.5%. The sample comprised PBMCs. These receptors all come from a man aged 30-40 years in good health and CMV-seronegative.

This sequence joins TRBV19 and TRBJ2-7; 10 bases match TRBD2. The CDR3 runs 14 residues. V lost 5 bases to trimming and J lost 5 bases; unmatched junction nucleotides: 6. CDR1 is LNHDA and CDR2 is SQIVND in the germline V gene (reference sequence). The CDR3 coding sequence is TGTGCCAGTAGTGTAACCGGGACTAGCGACGAGCAGTACTTC. It codes for CASSVTGTSDEQYF.

The chain couples TRBV4-1 to TRBJ1-1, with 7 bases identical to TRBD1. Germline CDR1 is MGHRA and CDR2 is YSYEKL. The CDR3 covers 14 residues. The J segment lost 8 bases and the V segment lost 1 base, leaving 7 bases of the junction unmatched. CDR3 sequence reads: CASSQVQGTREAFF. The CDR3, as DNA: TGCGCCAGCAGCCAAGTACAGGGGACCCGAGAAGCTTTCTTT.

This chain links TRBV30 with TRBJ1-5, with 7 bases aligning to TRBD1. CDR3 length equals 15 residues. CDR1 and CDR2 from the germline V gene are GTSNPN and SVGIG (reference sequence). Trimming removed 5 bases from V and 5 bases from J; junction bases left unmatched: 12. CDR3 nucleotide sequence: TGTGCCTGGTCCGGACAGGTCTTAGACCATCAGCCCCAGCATTTT. This codes for CAWSGQVLDHQPQHF.